The 24 T cell receptor beta chains in this list originate from one sample, sequenced in a study of vaccination effects on CD4 cells after COVID-19. ViraFEST used viral peptide pools to expand antigen-specific CD4+ T cells before sequencing. Cells that had been cultured for roughly 9 days were the source of isolated CD4+ T cells. No vaccinee had earlier SARS-CoV-2 infection, and nucleocapsid antibodies were negative. Their antigens remain unidentified. The method was immunoSEQ multiplex PCR; TCRdb's version includes in-frame clones alone and lacks a portion of them. This sample has under 55,000 clones; about four fifths occur once, and the top ten carry approximately 6%. The sequencing used CD4+ T cells from PBMCs cultured with HCoV-OC43 spike peptides, collected before COVID-19 vaccination. Noted subset: HCoV-OC43 spike overlapping peptide pool stimulation. These TCRs come from a human donor who received a COVID-19 vaccine.

In its sample, this clone was seen once. The chain is built from TRBV5-5 and TRBJ2-7, with TRBD1 matching 8 bases. This CDR3 is 15 amino acids long. Per germline, CDR1 SGHKS and CDR2 YYEKEE (reference sequence). J lost 2 bases, V lost 0 bases, and 4 bases had no gene match. The CDR3 coding sequence is TGTGCCAGCAGCTTGGACAGGGGGATCACCTACGAGCAGTACGTC. Translated, it gives CASSLDRGITYEQYV.

The V gene is TRBV7-9, the J gene TRBJ2-3; D remains unclear. The CDR3 totals 14 residues. The V gene's germline CDR1 is SEHNR and CDR2 FQNEAQ (reference sequence). Trimming left V 6 bases short and J 4 bases short, with 14 bases between. The CDR3 region is CASSPSSPSDTQYF. For the CDR3, the DNA is TGTGCCAGCAGTCCAAGTAGCCCCTCAGATACGCAGTATTTT. The full variable domain, completed using reference TRBV7-9 and TRBJ2-3, is DTGVSQNPRHKITKRGQNVTFRCDPISEHNRLYWYRQTLGQGPEFLTYFQNEAQLEKSRLLSDRFSAERPKGSFSTLEIQRTEQGDSAMYLCASSPSSPSDTQYFGPGTRLTVL.

This chain connects TRBV28 to TRBJ2-4; D is unclear. The V gene lost 6 bases and the J gene lost 9 bases, with 15 bases spanning the gap. The germline CDR1 and CDR2 sequences are MDHEN and SYDVKM. The CDR3 spans 13 residues. The CDR3 DNA reads as TGTGCCAGCAGCCCCCCCCTGGTTGGCATTCAGTACTTC. Encoded protein: CASSPPLVGIQYF. The variable domain in full, with the rest retrieved from reference TRBV28 and TRBJ2-4, is DVKVTQSSRYLVKRTGEKVFLECVQDMDHENMFWYRQDPGLGLRLIYFSYDVKMKEKGDIPEGYSVSREKKERFSLILESASTNQTSMYLCASSPPLVGIQYFGAGTRLSVL.

In its sample, this clone was seen once. The V call is TRBV6-5, the J call TRBJ2-1; no firm D call. This CDR3 contains 12 residues. CDR1 is MNHEY, CDR2 SVGAGI, per germline. V was trimmed by 6 bases and J by 9 bases, leaving 12 bases between them. The CDR3 is CASSLGLSEQFF. The CDR3 DNA is TGTGCCAGCAGCCTGGGTTTGTCTGAGCAGTTCTTC.

The V gene is TRBV5-1, the J gene TRBJ2-7; 9 nucleotides align to TRBD1. The CDR3 has 13 residues. The junction had 4 bases not matched to a gene; V was cut back by 4 bases and J by 5 bases. Germline V gives CDR1 SGHRS, CDR2 YFSETQ. CDR3 bases: TGCGCCAGCAGCCCTGGACAGGGGAACGAGCAGTACGTC. It is translated as CASSPGQGNEQYV.

CDR3 amino acids: CASSLVSGFAGELFF. For the CDR3, the DNA is TGTGCCAGCAGCTTAGTTAGCGGGTTCGCCGGGGAGCTGTTTTTT. The chain employs TRBV7-2 and TRBJ2-2, with 7 bases identical to TRBD2. V dropped 1 base and J dropped 6; count of bases not matched to a gene: 5. Germline values: CDR1 SGHTA, CDR2 FQGNSA. The CDR3 covers 15 residues.

The chain links TRBV2 to TRBJ1-2; TRBD1 might be the D (5 bases). This CDR3 is 14 amino acids long. V was trimmed by 4 bases and J by 0 bases, leaving 9 bases between them. CDR1 is SNHLY, CDR2 FYNNEI, per germline. Written as DNA, the CDR3 is TGTGCCAGCAGTGTCCAGGGATCTAACTATGGCTACACCTTC. This sequence encodes CASSVQGSNYGYTF.

This clone has only a few counts. The V gene is TRBV2, the J gene TRBJ1-5; D is unclear. V was trimmed by 8 bases and J by 2 bases, leaving 10 bases between them. This CDR3 is built from 13 residues. The germline CDR1 and CDR2 sequences are SNHLY and FYNNEI. Written as DNA, the CDR3 is TGTGCCAGCTTGCAGGAGCGCAATCAGCCCCAGCATTTT. It specifies CASLQERNQPQHF.

The chain recombines TRBV2 with TRBJ1-3; D gene unclear. The ends were cut back, 7 bases at V and 0 bases at J, with 7 bases in the middle. The CDR3 covers 13 residues. The germline gives CDR1 SNHLY, CDR2 FYNNEI. This CDR3 reads CASNSISGNTIYF. The DNA for the CDR3 is TGTGCCAGCAATTCCATCTCTGGAAACACCATATATTTT. Using reference TRBV2 and TRBJ1-3 for the parts outside the CDR3, the full variable domain is EPEVTQTPSHQVTQMGQEVILRCVPISNHLYFYWYRQILGQKVEFLVSFYNNEISEKSEIFDDQFSVERPDGSNFTLKIRSTKLEDSAMYFCASNSISGNTIYFGEGSWLTVV.

V gene TRBV19 combines with J gene TRBJ2-1, with D unresolved. This CDR3 has 13 amino acids. The germline CDR1 and CDR2 sequences are LNHDA and SQIVND (reference sequence). V shed 2 bases and J shed 6 bases, with 8 bases lying between them. CDR3 loop: CASSIYAGNEQFF. DNA for the CDR3: TGTGCCAGTAGTATATACGCAGGCAATGAGCAGTTCTTC.

The chain couples TRBV24-1 to TRBJ1-5; 11 bases align to TRBD1. J gave up 6 bases and V 4 bases, and 4 bases lay outside the gene matches. CDR3 length equals 15 residues. From germline, CDR1 is KGHDR and CDR2 SFDVKD. The CDR3, as DNA: TGTGCCACCAGTGAACGGACAGGGGGCAGTCAGCCCCAGCATTTT. This gives the protein CATSERTGGSQPQHF.

The V gene is TRBV12-3 or TRBV12-4, the J gene TRBJ1-5; no firm D call. V shed 4 bases and J shed 9 bases, with 10 bases lying between them. This CDR3 has 12 residues. The CDR3 DNA reads as TGTGCCAGCAGTTCCCAGAAGGGGCCCCAGCATTTT. It specifies CASSSQKGPQHF.

The J gene is TRBJ1-3, the V gene TRBV12-3 or TRBV12-4; 7 bases align to TRBD1. After removal of 10 bases from V and 5 bases from J, the junction contained 8 bases not matched to a gene. This CDR3 has 13 residues. For the CDR3, the DNA is TGTGCCATCCCCACAGGGGCTCGAAACACCATATATTTT. Protein sequence: CAIPTGARNTIYF.

Only a few counts were recorded for this clone. Other DNA sequences from this sample encode an identical CDR3 as well. The J gene is TRBJ1-1, the V gene TRBV12-3 or TRBV12-4; no definite D call. There are 13 residues in the CDR3. The V gene lost 4 bases and the J gene lost 1 base, with 7 bases spanning the gap. The CDR3 reads CASSYRSNTEAFF. Here the CDR3 DNA reads TGTGCCAGCAGTTATAGGTCGAACACTGAAGCTTTCTTT.

The chain links TRBV19 to TRBJ1-2, with 10 bases identical to TRBD1. CDR1 and CDR2 (germline): LNHDA, SQIVND (reference sequence). The CDR3 runs to 14 residues. V lost 7 bases and J lost 4; bases outside the gene matches: 6. The CDR3 loop reads CASTRTGGGYGYTF. In nucleotides, the CDR3 is TGTGCCAGTACCCGGACAGGGGGTGGCTATGGCTACACCTTC.

The rearrangement uses TRBV9 and TRBJ2-3; a weak D match, TRBD2 (6 bases). Trimming pared 0 bases from V and 2 bases from J, leaving 10 bases between. Per germline, CDR1 SGDLS and CDR2 YYNGEE. CDR3 size: 15 residues. DNA for the CDR3: TGTGCCAGCAGCGTAGCCGGGGGAAACACAGATACGCAGTATTTT. It is translated as CASSVAGGNTDTQYF.

On this clone: At one end, the junction sequence differs from germline, possibly due to a read error. V and J are TRBV18 and TRBJ2-1, with 8 nucleotides matching TRBD2. The germline V gene has CDR1 KGHSH and CDR2 LQKENI. This CDR3 has 16 amino acids. CDR3 nucleotides: TGTGCCAGCTCGCCACCCGGGACTAGCTCCTACAATGAGCAGTTCTTC. Translated, it gives CASSPPGTSSYNEQFF.

This chain links TRBV10-2 with TRBJ1-6; D ambiguous. The CDR3 length is 13 residues. The germline V and J ends were trimmed by 4 bases and 14 bases, with 15 bases remaining between them. CDR1 WSHSY and CDR2 SAAADI come from the germline V gene. The CDR3 sequence is CASSVSGGPTLHF. The CDR3 nucleotides read TGCGCCAGCAGTGTTTCGGGCGGGCCAACCCTCCACTTT.

The CDR3 protein is CASSLGQINEKLFF. In DNA, the CDR3 is TGCGCCAGCAGCTTGGGACAGATTAATGAAAAACTGTTTTTT. The chain joins TRBV5-1 to TRBJ1-4; maybe TRBD1 (5 bases). CDR1 is SGHRS, CDR2 YFSETQ, per germline. V lost 0 bases to trimming and J lost 4 bases, with 7 bases between them. This CDR3 comprises 14 residues.

The chain joins TRBV19 to TRBJ2-2; 7 positions match TRBD2. The CDR3 has 16 residues. Germline CDR1 reads LNHDA; CDR2 reads SQIVND (reference sequence). With V trimmed by 6 bases and J by 7 bases, 14 bases remained unmatched. In nucleotides, the CDR3 is TGTGCCAGTAGCCGTGGGTCCAGGGAGGGTAGCGGGGAGCTGTTTTTT. This encodes CASSRGSREGSGELFF.

The rearrangement links TRBV6-5 to TRBJ2-3; TRBD1 aligns across 10 bases. The V gene end was trimmed by 6 bases and the J gene end by 4 bases; junction bases not matched to a gene: 4. The CDR3 runs 14 residues. From germline, CDR1 is MNHEY and CDR2 SVGAGI. CDR3 sequence reads: CASRTTGGSDTQYF. DNA of the CDR3: TGTGCCAGCAGGACGACAGGGGGCTCAGATACGCAGTATTTT.

J is TRBJ1-5 and V is TRBV30; unclear D gene. The CDR3 spans 14 residues. In germline, CDR1 is GTSNPN, CDR2 SVGIG (reference sequence). V gave up 0 bases and J gave up 3 bases, with 9 bases separating them. The CDR3 coding sequence is TGTGCCTGGAGTGTCAGCTCCTTCAATCAGCCCCAGCATTTT. It codes for CAWSVSSFNQPQHF.

The chain uses TRBV27 and TRBJ1-3; D uncertain. The CDR3 is made up of 13 amino acids. Trimming removed 7 bases at V and 0 bases at J, with 7 bases between. CDR1 and CDR2 (germline): MNHEY, SMNVEV (reference sequence). The CDR3 bases are TGTGCCAGCAAGGACGGCTCTGGAAACACCATATATTTT. Its translation: CASKDGSGNTIYF.

The chain combines TRBV5-5 with TRBJ1-3; the D is unclear. V was clipped by 1 base and J by 2 bases, with 10 bases between them. Germline V gene lookup returns CDR1 SGHKS and CDR2 YYEKEE (reference sequence). The CDR3 covers 15 residues. The CDR3 spells CASSLWRIPGNTIYF. The CDR3 DNA reads as TGTGCCAGCAGCTTGTGGCGCATCCCTGGAAACACCATATATTTT.